Listed here are 10 T cell receptor beta chains from one sample, sequenced in a study of blood T cells in healthy people across ages (dated by TCRdb to between 2014 and 2016). Libraries were built with 5' RACE. A second PCR of about 7 to 12 cycles was run with a J-beta primer mix and a sample-barcoded 5' primer. TCRdb passed the public sequencing reads through fastp at Q25 and MiXCR, retaining productive beta sequences. CDR3 protein sequences are deduplicated, and each keeps its most common genes and DNA. The sample profile shows over 1,500,000 distinct CDR3 sequences; 35% to 50% of them were found once. 20% to 25% of the sample is held by the ten biggest clonotypes. Material for sequencing was blood. The receptors originated from a human donor in good health.

In its sample, this clonotype was seen a few times. CDR3: CASSPTYNPGADTQYF. CDR3 DNA sequence: TGTGCCAGCAGCCCCACTTACAATCCGGGGGCAGATACGCAGTATTTT. The V gene is TRBV28, the J gene TRBJ2-3; TRBD2 is a possible D gene (6 bases). CDR1 MDHEN and CDR2 SYDVKM come from the germline V gene. The CDR3 contains 16 residues. The ends were cut back, 6 bases at V and 4 bases at J, with 20 bases in the middle.

This chain uses TRBV7-8 with TRBJ1-5, with D possibly matching TRBD1 (6 bases). The germline CDR1 and CDR2 sequences are SGHVS and FQNEAQ. V was trimmed by 2 bases and J by 0 bases, leaving 14 bases between them. There are 17 residues in the CDR3. CDR3 residues: CASSLMGAGYSNQPQHF. The CDR3 bases are TGTGCCAGCAGCTTAATGGGGGCAGGTTATAGCAATCAGCCCCAGCATTTT.

The chain has TRBV6-5 and TRBJ2-2; 9 bases fit TRBD2. V lost 2 bases, J lost 8 bases, and 9 bases stayed unmatched. Per germline, CDR1 MNHEY and CDR2 SVGAGI. The CDR3 consists of 16 residues. The CDR3 spells CASSYVASGEEGELFF. As DNA, the CDR3 is TGTGCCAGCAGTTACGTGGCTAGCGGGGAGGAAGGGGAGCTGTTTTTT.

This clonotype was counted many times. V gene TRBV4-1 combines with J gene TRBJ1-2; D not certain. Deletions cut 6 bases from V and 5 bases from J, with 22 bases between. This CDR3 spans 16 amino acids. Per germline, CDR1 MGHRA and CDR2 YSYEKL. The CDR3 here is CASSVGQRTKDYGYTF. CDR3 bases: TGCGCCAGCAGTGTCGGTCAGAGGACTAAAGATTATGGCTACACCTTC.

The gene calls are TRBV20-1 and TRBJ2-3, with D hard to call. This CDR3 spans 14 amino acids. CDR1 and CDR2 from the germline V gene are DFQATT and SNEGSKA (reference sequence). V shed 5 bases and J shed 0 bases, with 12 bases lying between them. CDR3 residues: CSAADGTSTDTQYF. The CDR3, as DNA: TGCAGTGCTGCCGACGGAACTAGCACAGATACGCAGTATTTT.

The chain is built from TRBV27 and TRBJ1-2, with D perhaps TRBD1 (6 bases). CDR1 and CDR2 from the germline V gene are MNHEY and SMNVEV (reference sequence). This CDR3 region has 15 residues. The V end lost 2 bases, the J end lost 6 bases, and 16 bases lay between the germline ends. CDR3 loop: CASSLNWGGGNGYTF. The CDR3 coding sequence is TGTGCCAGCAGTTTAAACTGGGGAGGGGGTAATGGCTACACCTTC.

The rearrangement joins TRBV20-1 to TRBJ1-2; D may be TRBD1 (6 bases). Trimming removed 5 bases at V and 4 bases at J, with 17 bases between. Germline V CDR1 and CDR2: DFQATT, SNEGSKA (reference sequence). This CDR3 is built from 14 residues. The DNA of the CDR3 is TGCAGTGCTGATATTTTTCCCAGGGGCTATGGCTACACCTTC. Protein product: CSADIFPRGYGYTF.

This chain connects TRBV10-3 to TRBJ2-7; tentatively, D is TRBD1 or TRBD2 (5 bases each). The end of the DNA aligns better with TRBJ2-5, so the J call may be wrong. CDR3 length equals 17 residues. Germline V lookup: CDR1 ENHRY, CDR2 SYGVKD. The DNA for the CDR3 is TGTGCCATCAGTAAAACAAACGGGCAGGGACGGTGGGAGACCCAGTACTTC. This gives the protein CAISKTNGQGRWETQYF.

This clonotype came up a few times. This sequence joins TRBV7-2 and TRBJ2-7; D possibly corresponds to TRBD2 (7 bases). CDR3 length equals 14 residues. Germline V gives CDR1 SGHTA, CDR2 FQGNSA. V dropped 2 bases and J dropped 6 bases, with 14 bases sitting between them. Here the CDR3 DNA reads TGTGCCAGCAGCTTACCCGGGGGGCCCCGCGAGCAGTACTTC. Protein: CASSLPGGPREQYF.

This clonotype was found a few times. The rearrangement joins TRBV15 to TRBJ2-5; 8 bases are a match to TRBD2. V lost 5 bases to trimming and J lost 1 base; unmatched junction nucleotides: 6. Germline loops: CDR1 LNHNV, CDR2 YYDKDF (reference sequence). The CDR3 runs 15 residues. The CDR3 loop is CATSLQRGPQETQYF. The CDR3 DNA reads TGTGCCACCAGCCTCCAGCGGGGGCCCCAAGAGACCCAGTACTTC.